The rows below give T cell receptor beta chains drawn from one sample of a study of blood T cell repertoires in COVID-19. Produced via immunoSEQ multiplex PCR; TCRdb's table is partial and in-frame only. The sample gives approximately 200,000 clones, roughly 80% of which show up once; roughly 7% is in the top ten. Input material: peripheral blood. All receptors come from a woman older than 75 with COVID-19, enrolled during active disease. The CDR3 runs from the conserved cysteine through the conserved F or W. A D gene is named only where the DNA matches it firmly. A clone size is listed for some rows: how often the clone was seen (once, few, many), or a class if it is expanded.

j_gene,d_gene,v_gene,abundance,CDR3aa,CDR3nt
TRBJ1-1,-,TRBV6-5,-,CASSYSKNTEAFF,TGTGCCAGCAGTTACTCTAAAAACACTGAAGCTTTCTTT
TRBJ1-1,TRBD1,TRBV3-1/TRBV3-2,-,CASSPTGSNTEAFF,TGTGCCAGCAGCCCGACAGGGTCGAACACTGAAGCTTTCTTT
TRBJ1-2,-,TRBV7-9,-,CASNQGWDGYTF,TGTGCCAGCAACCAGGGGTGGGATGGCTACACCTTC
TRBJ2-3,-,TRBV18,-,CASSPPGGGTDTQYF,TGTGCCAGCTCACCACCCGGCGGGGGCACAGATACGCAGTATTTT
TRBJ2-7,TRBD1,TRBV3-1/TRBV3-2,few,CASSPTGDRLKGQQYF,TGTGCCAGCAGCCCCACTGGGGACAGGCTAAAGGGTCAGCAGTACTTC
TRBJ2-2,TRBD1,TRBV7-6,-,CASSLDGDRPWSTGELFF,TGTGCCAGCAGCTTAGACGGGGACAGGCCCTGGTCTACCGGGGAGCTGTTTTTT
TRBJ2-4,-,TRBV2,-,CASRAGAGNIQYF,TGTGCCAGCAGGGCGGGGGCAGGGAACATTCAGTACTTC
TRBJ2-2,TRBD2,TRBV2,-,CASSEIAGANGELFF,TGTGCCAGCAGTGAAATAGCGGGAGCGAACGGGGAGCTGTTTTTT
TRBJ2-2,TRBD2,TRBV29-1,few,CSVRGPSGGFTGELFF,TGCAGCGTTCGCGGCCCTAGCGGGGGGTTCACCGGGGAGCTGTTTTTT
TRBJ2-3,-,TRBV5-1,few,CASRSGPSTDTQYF,TGCGCCAGCAGAAGCGGACCGAGCACAGATACGCAGTATTTT
TRBJ1-2,-,TRBV18,-,CASSPYQYGYTF,TGTGCCAGCTCACCTTATCAGTATGGCTACACCTTC
TRBJ2-7,TRBD1,TRBV27,-,CASSLSSSTGSYEQYF,TGTGCCAGCAGTTTATCCTCTTCGACAGGGAGCTACGAGCAGTACTTC
TRBJ1-6,TRBD1,TRBV2,-,CASSPGTAYSPLHF,TGTGCCAGCAGCCCCGGGACAGCATATTCACCCCTCCACTTT
TRBJ1-1,-,TRBV19,-,CASKPWGDMNTEAFF,TGTGCCAGTAAGCCTTGGGGGGATATGAACACTGAAGCTTTCTTT
TRBJ2-7,TRBD1,TRBV5-4,-,CASSPPGTGLWEQYF,TGTGCCAGCAGCCCACCCGGGACAGGGCTTTGGGAGCAGTACTTC
TRBJ1-1,-,TRBV10-1,once,CASSGRRRRNTEAFF,TGCGCCAGCAGTGGCCGGCGGCGGAGGAACACTGAAGCTTTCTTT
TRBJ2-1,TRBD2,TRBV19,-,CASSVGGAGSYNEQFF,TGTGCCAGTAGTGTCGGGGGGGCCGGGTCCTACAATGAGCAGTTCTTC
TRBJ2-1,-,TRBV18,-,CASSGRTNTNEQFF,TGTGCCAGCTCCGGACGGACTAACACAAATGAGCAGTTCTTC
TRBJ1-1,-,TRBV6-6,-,CASSWTAQNTEAFF,TGTGCCAGCAGTTGGACAGCCCAGAACACTGAAGCTTTCTTT
TRBJ2-1,TRBD2,TRBV5-1,-,CASSLDLAGTYNEQFF,TGCGCCAGCAGCTTGGACCTAGCGGGGACATACAATGAGCAGTTCTTC
TRBJ1-1,-,TRBV3-1/TRBV3-2,-,CASSQGGGLLNTEAFF,TGTGCCAGCAGCCAAGGTGGAGGGCTCCTAAACACTGAAGCTTTCTTT
TRBJ1-2,TRBD1,TRBV7-9,-,CASSVGGRGDSYGYTF,TGTGCCAGCAGCGTAGGGGGCAGGGGCGACAGCTATGGCTACACCTTC
TRBJ1-4,-,TRBV5-1,once,CASSEGQTTNEKLFF,TGCGCCAGCAGCGAAGGACAGACAACTAATGAAAAACTGTTTTTT
TRBJ2-7,TRBD2,TRBV18,-,CASSPGVAGDLYEQYF,TGTGCCAGCTCACCAGGGGTAGCGGGAGACCTCTACGAGCAGTACTTC
TRBJ2-5,-,TRBV5-1,-,CASQRRGHIGETQYF,TGCGCCAGCCAACGGAGAGGGCATATCGGAGAGACCCAGTACTTC
TRBJ2-5,TRBD2,TRBV7-9,-,CASSSGPGTSGWETQYF,TGTGCCAGCAGCTCTGGCCCCGGGACTAGCGGCTGGGAGACCCAGTACTTC
TRBJ1-3,-,TRBV5-4,-,CASSLDSGSGNTIYF,TGTGCCAGCAGCTTGGACAGTGGCTCTGGAAACACCATATATTTT
TRBJ1-1,TRBD1,TRBV11-2,-,CASSLTGEAFF,TGTGCCAGCAGCTTGACAGGGGAAGCTTTCTTT
TRBJ2-3,TRBD2,TRBV7-3,-,CASSLYSGRAGDTQYF,TGTGCCAGCAGCCTGTATAGCGGGAGGGCCGGAGATACGCAGTATTTT
TRBJ1-1,TRBD1,TRBV5-1,-,CASSVTGGAAEAFF,TGCGCCAGCAGCGTTACAGGGGGCGCGGCTGAAGCTTTCTTT
TRBJ1-1,-,TRBV5-1,-,CASSPEGTAVVRSEAFF,TGCGCCAGCAGCCCGGAGGGTACGGCGGTTGTCCGCTCTGAAGCTTTCTTT
TRBJ1-4,-,TRBV5-1,few,CASSFGVDEKLFF,TGCGCCAGCAGCTTTGGAGTAGACGAAAAACTGTTTTTT
TRBJ1-2,-,TRBV7-2,-,CASSPPAGGDYGYTF,TGTGCCAGCAGCCCCCCCGCGGGGGGCGACTATGGCTACACCTTC
TRBJ2-1,-,TRBV3-1/TRBV3-2,few,CASSQVGDKVEQFF,TGTGCCAGCAGCCAAGTAGGGGACAAGGTCGAGCAGTTCTTC
TRBJ1-1,-,TRBV2,-,CASSKGELAFF,TGTGCCAGCTCTAAGGGGGAGTTAGCTTTCTTT
TRBJ2-5,-,TRBV10-2,few,CASSEQVVETQYF,TGCGCCAGCAGTGAACAGGTGGTGGAGACCCAGTACTTC
TRBJ2-2,-,TRBV18,once,CASSPRPGTGELFF,TGTGCCAGCTCACCCAGGCCGGGAACCGGGGAGCTGTTTTTT
TRBJ2-1,TRBD2,TRBV29-1,-,CSVGRGAYNEQFF,TGCAGCGTTGGCCGGGGGGCCTACAATGAGCAGTTCTTC
TRBJ2-1,-,TRBV20-1,-,CSVSGNEQFF,TGCAGTGTCTCGGGTAATGAGCAGTTCTTC
TRBJ1-1,-,TRBV6-5,once,CASRLVGGTEAFF,TGTGCCAGCAGGCTCGTCGGGGGGACTGAAGCTTTCTTT